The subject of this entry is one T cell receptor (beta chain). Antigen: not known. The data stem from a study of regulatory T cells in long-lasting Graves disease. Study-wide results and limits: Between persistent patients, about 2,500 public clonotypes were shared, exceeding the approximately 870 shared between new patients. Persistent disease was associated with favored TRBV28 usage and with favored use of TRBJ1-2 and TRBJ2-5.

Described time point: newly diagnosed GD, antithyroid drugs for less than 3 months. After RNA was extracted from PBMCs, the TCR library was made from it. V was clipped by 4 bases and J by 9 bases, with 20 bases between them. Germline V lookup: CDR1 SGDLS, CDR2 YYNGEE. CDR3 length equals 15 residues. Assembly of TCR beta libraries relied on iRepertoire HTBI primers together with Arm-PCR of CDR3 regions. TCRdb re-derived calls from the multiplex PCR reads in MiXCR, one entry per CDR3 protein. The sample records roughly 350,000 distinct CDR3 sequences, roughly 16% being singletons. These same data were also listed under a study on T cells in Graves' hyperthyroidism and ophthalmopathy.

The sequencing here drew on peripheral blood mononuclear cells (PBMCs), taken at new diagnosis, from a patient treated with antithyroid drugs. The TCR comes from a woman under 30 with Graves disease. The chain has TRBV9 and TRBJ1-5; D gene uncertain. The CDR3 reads CASSPTSGPVGPQHF. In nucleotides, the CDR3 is TGTGCCAGCAGCCCGACCTCAGGTCCGGTGGGGCCCCAGCATTTT.